Given below is one T cell receptor beta chain in context. The sample comes from a study of shared clonotypes between healthy human individuals. The unsorted PBMC replicate PCRs were performed with 300 ng DNA, 32,000 or so T cell genomes. Here immunoSEQ multiplex PCR was the method, and the copy in TCRdb shows in-frame clones only, minus some. The sample contains roughly 500,000 clones, about 79% of which appear only once. Trimming took off 1 base at V and 7 bases at J, with 17 bases between the two ends. The CDR3 is 15 residues long. Germline values: CDR1 SGHVS, CDR2 FQNEAQ. The TCR comes from a woman between 35 and 50 years old in good health. Some clones in this sample may be carry-over from other donors' samples. The chain combines TRBV7-8 with TRBJ2-7; weak D call: TRBD2 (7 bases). Specimen: PBMCs. Here the CDR3 reads CASSLGGGAPREQYF. Here the CDR3 DNA reads TGTGCCAGCAGCTTAGGTGGGGGGGCGCCTAGGGAGCAGTACTTC.